This TCR beta chain was observed in a study of blood T cells in healthy people across ages. Findings and limits, study-wide: Greater diversity and more naive CD4+ cells were seen in long-lived donors than in aged donors. Older age went with lower TCR beta diversity per million T cells, in a roughly linear way.

This clonotype showed up just a few times. Its antigen is unknown. Primed by a sample-barcoded 5' primer and a J-beta primer mix, a second PCR proceeded for about 7 to 11 cycles. TCRdb redid the calling of the 5' RACE reads with MiXCR, one entry per CDR3 protein. Of more than 900,000 distinct CDR3 sequences listed, about 29% are singletons. Healthy Caucasian individuals from Russia aged about 6 to 90 were enrolled as donors. Germline assignment: CDR1 SNHLY and CDR2 FYNNEI. The CDR3 contains 10 residues. With 11 bases removed from V and 9 bases from J, the gap between germline ends came to 12 bases. The sample was also reused in another study, on T cells of mothers and their children. From that report: The sample comes from 8 or 9 healthy Caucasian donors: mothers and children.

Sequencing used blood. The sequence derives from a woman in her 40s in good health. This chain connects TRBV2 to TRBJ2-3; D may be TRBD2 (5 bases). Here the CDR3 DNA reads TGTGCCGGACGGGGTACCACGCAGTATTTT. Its translation is CAGRGTTQYF.